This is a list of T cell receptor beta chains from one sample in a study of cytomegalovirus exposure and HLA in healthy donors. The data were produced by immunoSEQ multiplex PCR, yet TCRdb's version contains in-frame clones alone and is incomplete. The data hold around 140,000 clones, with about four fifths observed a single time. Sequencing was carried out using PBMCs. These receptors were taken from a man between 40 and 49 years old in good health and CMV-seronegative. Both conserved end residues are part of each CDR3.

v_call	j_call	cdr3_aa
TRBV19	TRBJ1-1	CASSIGALRGRTNTEAFF
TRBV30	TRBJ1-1	CAWSSWGGNTEAFF
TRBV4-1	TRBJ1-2	CASSQDGGGGVVNYGYTF
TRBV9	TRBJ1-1	CASSVAGSEAFF
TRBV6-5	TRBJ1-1	CASSQGGMNTEAFF
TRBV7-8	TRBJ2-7	CASSLGTGAYEQYF
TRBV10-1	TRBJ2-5	CASSAKGAQYF
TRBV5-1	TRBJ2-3	CASSLDPYITDTQYF
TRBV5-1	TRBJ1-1	CASSRSSGTGGSITEAFF
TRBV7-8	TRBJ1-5	CASSLIPGQGVVGNQPQHF
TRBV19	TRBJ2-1	CASRTRGGLHEQFF
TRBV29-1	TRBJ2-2	CSVDRPGQGSVTGELFF
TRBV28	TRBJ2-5	CASNGRDYASAQYF
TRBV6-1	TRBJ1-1	CASSVAGTVKNTEAFF
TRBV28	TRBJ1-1	CASSLQAEAFF
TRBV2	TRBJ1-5	CASRAGDSNQPQHF
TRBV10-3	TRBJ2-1	CAIRAEASSGGYFEQFF
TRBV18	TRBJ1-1	CASSISRTEAFF
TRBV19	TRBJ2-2	CASSVNRNTGELFF
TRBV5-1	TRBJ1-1	CASGQGTRTEAFF
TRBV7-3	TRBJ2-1	CASSQGLAVYNEQFF
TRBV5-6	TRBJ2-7	CASNNWRGSSYEQYF
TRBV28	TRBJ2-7	CASNHRFSSYEQYF
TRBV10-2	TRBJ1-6	CASRPSHGKNSPLHF
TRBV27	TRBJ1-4	CASSPPGLKEKLFF
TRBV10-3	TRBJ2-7	CAGRRTGGNEQYF
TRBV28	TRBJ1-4	CASSFPVGATNEKLFF
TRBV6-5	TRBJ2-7	CASKEGLDYEQYF
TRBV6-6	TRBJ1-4	CASSYGRGATNEKLFF
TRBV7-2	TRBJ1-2	CASSSGQGAYGYTF
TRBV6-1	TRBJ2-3	CAIKRGGGTDTQYF
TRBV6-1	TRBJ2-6	CASISGNSGANVLTF
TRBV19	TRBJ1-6	CASSTFGTANSPLHF
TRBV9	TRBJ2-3	CASSVTSDFSGTQYF
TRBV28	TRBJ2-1	CASSLRTSGVNEQFF
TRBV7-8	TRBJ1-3	CASSLAGSGNTIYF
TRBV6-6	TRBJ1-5	CASSPRDRGNQPQHF
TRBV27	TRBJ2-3	CASSLGQLTDTQYF
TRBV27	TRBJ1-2	CASSFDYRESYYGYTF
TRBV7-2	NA	CASSLAAGGPRDEQYF
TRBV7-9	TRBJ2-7	CASSHTSGATSEQYF
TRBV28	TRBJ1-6	CASSDRYNSPLHF
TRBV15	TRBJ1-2	CATSRPGTGYGYTF
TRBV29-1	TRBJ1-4	CSVGRGAGEKLFF
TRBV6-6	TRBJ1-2	CASSYSTGNYGYTF
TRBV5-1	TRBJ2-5	CASSLGQGETQYF